This TCR beta chain was recorded in a study of T cell clonotyping in hematopoietic cell transplantation. The CDR3 has 14 residues. From germline, CDR1 is SNHLY and CDR2 FYNNEI. V lost 8 bases, J lost 1 base, and 12 bases lay in between. TCRdb keeps only in-frame clones here, not all; method: immunoSEQ multiplex PCR. The sample has 9,000 to 15,000 clones; approximately 51% are singletons. This clone has only a few counts. Its antigen is unidentified. Study-level points and caveats: Pathologically expanded recipient clonotypes increased progressively from day 30 to day 180 as diversity fell. Graft donor and pretransplant recipient Inverse Simpson Index values predicted broader posttransplant TCR diversity. Few recipient clonotypes overlapped donors; over 97% were de novo at given depth.

The chain recombines TRBV2 with TRBJ1-3; D perhaps matches TRBD1 (5 bases). This clonotype was obtained from a man aged 45-65 years in good health. Some clones in this sample may be carry-over from other donors' samples. The specimen sequenced was peripheral blood mononuclear cells. The CDR3 spells CASGWGSSGNTIYF. The CDR3 DNA sequence: TGTGCCAGCGGCTGGGGGAGTTCTGGAAACACCATATATTTT.